A single T cell receptor beta chain is shown here with its context. Germline CDR1 MNHEY, CDR2 SVGEGT. This CDR3 has 16 amino acids. Trimming cost V 0 bases and J 0 bases, with 11 bases left between them. These data are taken from a study of blood T cell repertoires in COVID-19. On the study more broadly: PBMCs, B-cell-depleted T cells, or T cells were the source of the cDNA or gDNA that made up the material.

Authors' data handling: Reference gene primer amplification in the assay estimated nucleated cell counts. Some clones are missing from TCRdb's copy, which holds only in-frame ones; the method was immunoSEQ multiplex PCR. The V and J calls and the clone size are those of that table, but D and trimming were determined from the DNA. The sample comprises 210,000 or so clones, about 90% of which are singletons, and approximately 2.4% rests with the top ten. The Seattle patients, enrolled during active infection, were followed longitudinally. The sample was peripheral blood. The sequence derives from a man younger than 45 with COVID-19, enrolled during active disease. The rearrangement links TRBV6-2 or TRBV6-3 to TRBJ1-1; the D gene is possibly TRBD1 (5 bases). CDR3 nucleotides: TGTGCCAGCAGTTACTCCGGGGGAGCGATGAACACTGAAGCTTTCTTT. Protein sequence: CASSYSGGAMNTEAFF.